This T cell receptor (beta chain) was observed in a study of T cells in women clearing cervical HPV infection. Study details: HLA type stays a possible confounder, typing being limited.

The table came from immunoSEQ multiplex PCR; TCRdb's copy has only in-frame clones and leaves some out. This sample contains roughly 30,000 clones. Dot-blot hybridization genotyped cervical HPV amplified with MY09/MY11 PCR. Worth noting for this clone: The CDR3 goes on 3 residues after the read ends, and that part is filled in from the germline J gene.

Germline CDR1 SGHTA, CDR2 FQGTGA. The CDR3 is 13 residues long. The TCR sequence derives from a woman between 18 and 70 years old with a cervical HPV16 infection that either progressed to CIN3+ or cleared (not recorded which). The chain uses TRBV7-3 and TRBJ2-2; possible D gene TRBD2, 6 bases. Sequencing used blood buffy coat. The sequenced part of the CDR3 DNA is TGTGCCAGCAGCTTAATGGGGGACTCACCG. This codes for CASSLMGDSP. The complete CDR3 sequence is CASSLMGDSPLFF.